This TCR beta chain is from a study of early T cells in non-severe SARS-CoV-2 infection. The wider study: Chains from this unsorted whole-blood bulk RNA could not be paired.

This clonotype was seen many times. Each CDR3 protein is one row after TCRdb ran MiXCR on the 5' RACE reads. The sample yields approximately 28,000 distinct CDR3 sequences, under 5.5% seen once. The CDR3 is 12 residues long. V was pared by 5 bases and J by 9 bases, with 14 bases between. Source: whole blood, taken at baseline. The V gene is TRBV12-3 or TRBV12-4, the J gene TRBJ2-7; D unresolved. This clonotype was sampled from an adult who was a healthcare worker with PCR-confirmed SARS-CoV-2 infection or an uninfected control (not recorded which). The CDR3 DNA sequence: TGTGCCAGCAGTCCCTTAGGGTTAGCGCAGTACTTC. Translation gives CASSPLGLAQYF.